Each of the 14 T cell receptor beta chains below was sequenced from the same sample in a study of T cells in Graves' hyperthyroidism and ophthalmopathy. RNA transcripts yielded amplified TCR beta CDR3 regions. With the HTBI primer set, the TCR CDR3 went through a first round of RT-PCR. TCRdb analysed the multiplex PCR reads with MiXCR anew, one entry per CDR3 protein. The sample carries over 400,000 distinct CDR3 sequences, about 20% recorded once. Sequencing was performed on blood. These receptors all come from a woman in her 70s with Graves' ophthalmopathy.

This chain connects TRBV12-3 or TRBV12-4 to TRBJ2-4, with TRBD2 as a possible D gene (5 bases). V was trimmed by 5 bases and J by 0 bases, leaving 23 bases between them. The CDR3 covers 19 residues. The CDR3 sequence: CASSQFWGREGIAKNIQYF. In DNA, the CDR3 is TGTGCCAGCAGTCAATTTTGGGGTCGGGAAGGAATAGCCAAAAACATTCAGTACTTC.

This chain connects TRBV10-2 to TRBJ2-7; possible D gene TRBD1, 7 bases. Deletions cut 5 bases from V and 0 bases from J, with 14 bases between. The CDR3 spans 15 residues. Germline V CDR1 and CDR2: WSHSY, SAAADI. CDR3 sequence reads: CASSQGGGGSYEQYF. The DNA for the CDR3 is TGCGCCAGCAGTCAGGGGGGTGGCGGCTCCTACGAGCAGTACTTC.

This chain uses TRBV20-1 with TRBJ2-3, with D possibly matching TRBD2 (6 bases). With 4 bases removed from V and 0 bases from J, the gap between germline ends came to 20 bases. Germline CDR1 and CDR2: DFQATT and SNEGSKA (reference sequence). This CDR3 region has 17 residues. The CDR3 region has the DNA TGCAGTGCTAAGATTGTAAGGGAGGCCATTAGCACAGATACGCAGTATTTT. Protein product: CSAKIVREAISTDTQYF.

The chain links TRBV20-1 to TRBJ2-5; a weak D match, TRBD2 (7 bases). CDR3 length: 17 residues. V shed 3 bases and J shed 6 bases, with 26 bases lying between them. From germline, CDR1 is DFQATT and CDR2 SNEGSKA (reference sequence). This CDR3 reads CSASRRVGGGAGKTQYF. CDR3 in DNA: TGCAGTGCTAGTAGAAGAGTGGGTGGGGGGGCTGGAAAGACCCAGTACTTC.

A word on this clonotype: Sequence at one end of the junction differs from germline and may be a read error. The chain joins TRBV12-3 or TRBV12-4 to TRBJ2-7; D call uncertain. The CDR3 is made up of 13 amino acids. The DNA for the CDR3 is TGTGCCAGCAGGTTAGGGTTAGGATACGAGCAGTACTTC. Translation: CASRLGLGYEQYF.

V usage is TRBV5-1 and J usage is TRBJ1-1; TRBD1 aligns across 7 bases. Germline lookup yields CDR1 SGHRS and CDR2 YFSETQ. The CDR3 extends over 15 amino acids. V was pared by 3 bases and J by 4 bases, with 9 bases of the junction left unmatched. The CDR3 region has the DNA TGCGCCAGCAGCTCCGGAAGACAGGGTGGCACTGAAGCTTTCTTT. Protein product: CASSSGRQGGTEAFF.

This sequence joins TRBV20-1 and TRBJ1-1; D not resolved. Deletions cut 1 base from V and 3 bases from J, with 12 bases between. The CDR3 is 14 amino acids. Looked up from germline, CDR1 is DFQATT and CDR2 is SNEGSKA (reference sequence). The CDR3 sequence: CSARVGSVDTEAFF. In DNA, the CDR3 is TGCAGTGCTAGAGTAGGATCAGTCGACACTGAAGCTTTCTTT.

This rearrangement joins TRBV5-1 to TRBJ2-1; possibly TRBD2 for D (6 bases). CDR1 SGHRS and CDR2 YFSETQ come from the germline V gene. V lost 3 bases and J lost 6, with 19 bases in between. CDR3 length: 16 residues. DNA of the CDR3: TGCGCCAGCAGCTCCGCTCTGGGGGGAGGCTTCAATGAGCAGTTCTTC. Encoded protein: CASSSALGGGFNEQFF.

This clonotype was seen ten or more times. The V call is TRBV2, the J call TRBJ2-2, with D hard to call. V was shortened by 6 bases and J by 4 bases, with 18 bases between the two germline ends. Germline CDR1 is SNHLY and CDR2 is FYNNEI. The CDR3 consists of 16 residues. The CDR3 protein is CASSILSPKVTGELFF. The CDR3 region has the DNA TGTGCCAGCAGCATTTTGTCACCAAAAGTCACCGGGGAGCTGTTTTTT.

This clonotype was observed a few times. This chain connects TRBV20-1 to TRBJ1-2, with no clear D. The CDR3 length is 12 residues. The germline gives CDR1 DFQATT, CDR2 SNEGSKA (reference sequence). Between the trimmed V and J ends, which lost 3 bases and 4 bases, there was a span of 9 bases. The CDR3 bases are TGCAGTGCTAGGAATCCCAGCTATGGCTACACCTTC. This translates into CSARNPSYGYTF.

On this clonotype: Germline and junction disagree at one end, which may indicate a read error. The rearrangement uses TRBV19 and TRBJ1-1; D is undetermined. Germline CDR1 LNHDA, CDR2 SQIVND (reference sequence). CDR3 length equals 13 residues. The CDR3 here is CTSSTQQSTEAFF. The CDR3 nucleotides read TGTACCAGTAGTACCCAACAAAGCACTGAAGCTTTCTTT.

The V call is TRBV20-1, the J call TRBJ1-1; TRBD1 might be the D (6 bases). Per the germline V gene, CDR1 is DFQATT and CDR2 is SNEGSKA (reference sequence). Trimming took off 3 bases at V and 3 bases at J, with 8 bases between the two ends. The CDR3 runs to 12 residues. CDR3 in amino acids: CSARAGDTEAFF. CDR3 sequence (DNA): TGCAGTGCTAGGGCAGGGGACACTGAAGCTTTCTTT.

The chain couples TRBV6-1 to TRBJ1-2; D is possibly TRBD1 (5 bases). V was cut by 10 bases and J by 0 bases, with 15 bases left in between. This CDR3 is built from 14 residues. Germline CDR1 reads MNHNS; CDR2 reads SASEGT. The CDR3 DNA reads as TGTGCCAACAGCCCCGGGACGGCTAACTATGGCTACACCTTC. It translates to CANSPGTANYGYTF.

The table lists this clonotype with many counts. CDR3 nucleotides: TGTGCCAGCAGGCGGGGGGGAACAGGGTATGGATTTGCGCCCCAGCATTTT. This codes for CASRRGGTGYGFAPQHF. The V and J genes are TRBV2 and TRBJ1-5, with TRBD1 as a possible D gene (6 bases). The CDR3 covers 17 residues. From germline, CDR1 is SNHLY and CDR2 FYNNEI. Trimming took off 6 bases at V and 9 bases at J, with 27 bases between the two ends.